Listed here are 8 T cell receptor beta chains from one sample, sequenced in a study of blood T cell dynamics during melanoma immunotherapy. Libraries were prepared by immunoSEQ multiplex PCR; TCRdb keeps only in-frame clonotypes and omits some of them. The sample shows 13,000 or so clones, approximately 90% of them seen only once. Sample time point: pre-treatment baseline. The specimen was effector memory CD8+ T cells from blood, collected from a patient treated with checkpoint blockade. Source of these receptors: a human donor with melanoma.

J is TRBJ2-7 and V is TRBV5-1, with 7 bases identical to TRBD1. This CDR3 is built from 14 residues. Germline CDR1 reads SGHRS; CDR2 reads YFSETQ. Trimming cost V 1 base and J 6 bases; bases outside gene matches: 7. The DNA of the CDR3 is TGCGCCAGCAGCTTGAGGGCAGGGGGAGCCGAGCAGTACTTC. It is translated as CASSLRAGGAEQYF. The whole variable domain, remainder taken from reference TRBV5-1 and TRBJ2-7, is KAGVTQTPRYLIKTRGQQVTLSCSPISGHRSVSWYQQTPGQGLQFLFEYFSETQRNKGNFPGRFSGRQFSNSRSEMNVSTLELGDSALYLCASSLRAGGAEQYFGPGTRLTVT.

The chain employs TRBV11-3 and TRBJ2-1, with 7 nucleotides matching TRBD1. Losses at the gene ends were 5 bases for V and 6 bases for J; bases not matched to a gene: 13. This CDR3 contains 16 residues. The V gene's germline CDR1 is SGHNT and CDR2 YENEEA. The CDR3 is CASSPLTGSRFNEQFF. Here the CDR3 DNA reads TGTGCCAGCAGCCCACTGACAGGGTCAAGATTCAATGAGCAGTTCTTC.

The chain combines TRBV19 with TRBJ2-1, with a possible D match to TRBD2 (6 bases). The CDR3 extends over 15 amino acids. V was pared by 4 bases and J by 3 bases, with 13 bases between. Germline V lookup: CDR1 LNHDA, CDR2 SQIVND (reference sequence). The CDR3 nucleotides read TGTGCCAGTAGTAAAGGGACGGGAGACTACAATGAGCAGTTCTTC. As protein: CASSKGTGDYNEQFF.

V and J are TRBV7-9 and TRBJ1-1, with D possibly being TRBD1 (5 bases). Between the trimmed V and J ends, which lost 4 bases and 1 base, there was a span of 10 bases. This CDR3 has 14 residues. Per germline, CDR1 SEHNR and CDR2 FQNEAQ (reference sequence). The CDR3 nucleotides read TGTGCCAGCAGCTCGGGACTCCAGAACACTGAAGCTTTCTTT. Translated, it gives CASSSGLQNTEAFF.

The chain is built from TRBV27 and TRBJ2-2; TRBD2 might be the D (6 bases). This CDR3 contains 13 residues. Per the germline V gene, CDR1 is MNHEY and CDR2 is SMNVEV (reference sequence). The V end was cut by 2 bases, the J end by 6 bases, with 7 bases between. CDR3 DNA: TGTGCCAGCAGTTTAGGAGGGCCCGGGGAGCTGTTTTTT. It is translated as CASSLGGPGELFF.

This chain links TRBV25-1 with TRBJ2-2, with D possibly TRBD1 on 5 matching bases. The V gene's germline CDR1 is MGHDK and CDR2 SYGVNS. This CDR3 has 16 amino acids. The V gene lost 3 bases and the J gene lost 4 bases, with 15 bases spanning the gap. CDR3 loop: CASSDQGLRFTGELFF. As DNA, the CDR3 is TGTGCCAGCAGTGACCAGGGCCTTCGTTTCACCGGGGAGCTGTTTTTT.

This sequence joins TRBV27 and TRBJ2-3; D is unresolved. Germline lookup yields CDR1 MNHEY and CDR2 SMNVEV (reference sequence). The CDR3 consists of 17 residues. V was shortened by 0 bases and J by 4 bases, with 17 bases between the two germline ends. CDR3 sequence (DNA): TGTGCCAGCAGTTTATCGATCGGCCCAGTGTACCCAGATACGCAGTATTTT. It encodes CASSLSIGPVYPDTQYF.

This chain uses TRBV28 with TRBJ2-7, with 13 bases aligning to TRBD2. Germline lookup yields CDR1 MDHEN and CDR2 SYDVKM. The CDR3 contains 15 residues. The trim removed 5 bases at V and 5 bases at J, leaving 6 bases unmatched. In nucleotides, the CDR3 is TGTGCCAGCAGTATCACTAGCGGGAGGGCCCACGAGCAGTACTTC. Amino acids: CASSITSGRAHEQYF.